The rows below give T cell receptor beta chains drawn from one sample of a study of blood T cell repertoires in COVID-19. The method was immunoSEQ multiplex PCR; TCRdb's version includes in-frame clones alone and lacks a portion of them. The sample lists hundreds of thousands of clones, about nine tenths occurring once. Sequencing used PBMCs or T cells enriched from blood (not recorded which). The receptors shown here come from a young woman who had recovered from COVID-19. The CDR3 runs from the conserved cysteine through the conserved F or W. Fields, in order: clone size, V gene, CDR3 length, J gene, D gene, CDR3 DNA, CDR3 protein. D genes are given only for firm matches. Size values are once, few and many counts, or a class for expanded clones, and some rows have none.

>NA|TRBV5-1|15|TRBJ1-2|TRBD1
TGCGCCAGCAGCTTTTTGTCCCGGGACAGCTATGGCTACACCTTC
CASSFLSRDSYGYTF
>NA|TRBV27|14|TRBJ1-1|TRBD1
TGTGCCAGCATGACAGGGGCCTTGAACACTGAAGCTTTCTTT
CASMTGALNTEAFF
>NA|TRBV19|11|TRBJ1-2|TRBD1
TGTGCCAGTAGTGACAGGGATGGCTACACCTTC
CASSDRDGYTF
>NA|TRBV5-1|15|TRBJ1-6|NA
TGCGCCAGCAGCTTGGGTCATATCGGGAATTCACCCCTCCACTTT
CASSLGHIGNSPLHF
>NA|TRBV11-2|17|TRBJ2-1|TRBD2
TGTGCCAGCGGAGGCGGGAGGTCGGGACTAGGGAACAATGAGCAGTTCTTC
CASGGGRSGLGNNEQFF
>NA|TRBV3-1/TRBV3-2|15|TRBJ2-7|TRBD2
TGTGCCAGCAGCCAAGGGGTCGGGGGGGGCTACGAGCAGTACTTC
CASSQGVGGGYEQYF
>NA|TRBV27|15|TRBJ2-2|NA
TGTGCCAGCAGTTTTCTAACGAGCGGTACCGGGGAGCTGTTTTTT
CASSFLTSGTGELFF
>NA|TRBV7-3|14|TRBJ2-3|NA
TGTGCCAGCAGTCCTAATTCGGGGGCAGATACGCAGTATTTT
CASSPNSGADTQYF
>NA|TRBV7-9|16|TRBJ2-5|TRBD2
TGTGCCAGCAGCCGTCGGGGGCTAGCGGGAAGAGAGACCCAGTACTTC
CASSRRGLAGRETQYF
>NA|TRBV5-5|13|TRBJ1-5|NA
TGTGCCAGCAGCTTGGTACGGGTCGAGCCCCAGCATTTT
CASSLVRVEPQHF
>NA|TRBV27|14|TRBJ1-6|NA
TGTGCCAGCAGTTGGACAGAAGATAATTCACCCCTCCACTTT
CASSWTEDNSPLHF
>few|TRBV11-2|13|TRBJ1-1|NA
TGTGCCAGCAGCAGATACAGGAACACTGAAGCTTTCTTT
CASSRYRNTEAFF
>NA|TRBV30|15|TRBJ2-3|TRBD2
TGTGCCTGGAGTGCCTCCGGACTAGTCACAGATACGCAGTATTTT
CAWSASGLVTDTQYF
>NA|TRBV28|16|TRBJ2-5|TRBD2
TGTGCCAGCAGTCCGTGGGGAGCGGGAGACCAAGAGACCCAGTACTTC
CASSPWGAGDQETQYF
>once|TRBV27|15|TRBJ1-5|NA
TGTGCCAGCAGTCCCCAGGGGTATAGCAATCAGCCCCAGCATTTT
CASSPQGYSNQPQHF
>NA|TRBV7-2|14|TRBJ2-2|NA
TGTGCCAGCGTTAGGAGTCATATTGCCGGGGAGCTGTTTTTT
CASVRSHIAGELFF
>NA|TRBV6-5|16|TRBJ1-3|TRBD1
TGTGCCAGCAGTTTTGGCAGGGGGCCGCCTGGAAACACCATATATTTT
CASSFGRGPPGNTIYF
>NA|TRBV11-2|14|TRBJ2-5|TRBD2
TGTGCCAGCAGCTTATCCGGGAGGGTAGAGACCCAGTACTTC
CASSLSGRVETQYF
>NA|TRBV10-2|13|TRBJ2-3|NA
TGCGCCAGCAGAAGGGACACCACAGATACGCAGTATTTT
CASRRDTTDTQYF
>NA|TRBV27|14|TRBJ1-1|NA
TGTGCCAGCAGTTTATCTCCAGGGGACACTGAAGCTTTCTTT
CASSLSPGDTEAFF
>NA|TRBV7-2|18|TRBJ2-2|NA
TGTGCCAGCAGCCCAACCCCTGGAGTCGGAAAGAACACCGGGGAGCTGTTTTTT
CASSPTPGVGKNTGELFF
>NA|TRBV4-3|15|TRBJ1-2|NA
TGCGCCAGCAGCCCGGGCGGGCAGATTAACTATGGCTACACCTTC
CASSPGGQINYGYTF
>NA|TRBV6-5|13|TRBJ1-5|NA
TGTGCCAGCAGTTATGGGGCGAGCCAGCCCCAGCATTTT
CASSYGASQPQHF
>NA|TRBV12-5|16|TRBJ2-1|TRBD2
TGTGCTAGTGGTTTGCCCCTAGCGGGAGTTTTGAATGAGCAGTTCTTC
CASGLPLAGVLNEQFF
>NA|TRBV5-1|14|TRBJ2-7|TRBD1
TGCGCCAGCAGCTTGGCCGGGACAGTCTACGAGCAGTACTTC
CASSLAGTVYEQYF
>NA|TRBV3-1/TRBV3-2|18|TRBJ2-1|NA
TGTGCCAGCAGCCAAATCAGACTGGGGCGCGACTCCTACAATGAGCAGTTCTTC
CASSQIRLGRDSYNEQFF
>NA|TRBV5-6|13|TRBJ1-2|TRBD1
TGTGCCAGCAGCTTGTGGGACAGGCATGGCTACACCTTC
CASSLWDRHGYTF
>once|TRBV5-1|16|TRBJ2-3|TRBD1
TGCGCCAGCAGCTCGACAGGGGGATTCGCGGGAGATACGCAGTATTTT
CASSSTGGFAGDTQYF
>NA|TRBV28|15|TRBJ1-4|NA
TGTGCCAGCAGTTCCATGGTCCCGGGGGGTGAAAAACTGTTTTTT
CASSSMVPGGEKLFF
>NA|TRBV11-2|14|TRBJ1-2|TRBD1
TGTGCCAGCAGCTTAGGTGACAGGGGCACTGGCTACACCTTC
CASSLGDRGTGYTF
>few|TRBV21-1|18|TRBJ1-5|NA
TGTGCCAGCAGCAAAGCGACAGGTCGGCGGTCCATCAAGCAGCCCCAGCATTTT
CASSKATGRRSIKQPQHF
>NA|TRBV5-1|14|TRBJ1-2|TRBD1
TGCGCCAGCAGCTCCGGACAGGGGGACTATGGCTACACCTTC
CASSSGQGDYGYTF
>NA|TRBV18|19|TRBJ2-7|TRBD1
TGTGCCAGCTCACCGGATGCCGGGTCCGTAACCGGGACAGCGTACGAGCAGTACTTC
CASSPDAGSVTGTAYEQYF
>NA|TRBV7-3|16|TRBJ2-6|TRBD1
TGTGCCAGCAGCTTGGGGACAGGCTCCGGGGCCAACGTCCTGACTTTC
CASSLGTGSGANVLTF
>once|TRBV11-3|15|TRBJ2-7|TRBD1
TGTGCCAGCAGCTCCCGAGACAGGGGGGAGTACGAGCAGTACTTC
CASSSRDRGEYEQYF
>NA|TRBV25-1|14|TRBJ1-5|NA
TGTGCCAGCAGTGAAGGTCCGGGGAGCCAGCCCCAGCATTTT
CASSEGPGSQPQHF
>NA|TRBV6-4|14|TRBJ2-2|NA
TGTGCCAGCAGTGAAAAGCCCTCGACCGGGGAGCTGTTTTTT
CASSEKPSTGELFF
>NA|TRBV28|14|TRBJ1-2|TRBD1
TGTGCCAGCAGGGGACAGGGCGGCCCCTATGGCTACACCTTC
CASRGQGGPYGYTF
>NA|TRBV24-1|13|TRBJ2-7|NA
TGTGCCACCAGTGATTTGCAAGGGGCCGAGCAGTACTTC
CATSDLQGAEQYF
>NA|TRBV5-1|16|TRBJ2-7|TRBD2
TGCGCCAGCAGCTTGGAAGGGCGGGAGCGCTCCTACGAGCAGTACTTC
CASSLEGRERSYEQYF
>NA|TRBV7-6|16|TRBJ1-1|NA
TGTGCCAGCAGCTTATTCTTCCGGGGGGAGAACACTGAAGCTTTCTTT
CASSLFFRGENTEAFF
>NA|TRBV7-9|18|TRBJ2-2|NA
TGTGCCAGCAGCTCGTTAACCGAGCTAGGGAGGTACACCGGGGAGCTGTTTTTT
CASSSLTELGRYTGELFF
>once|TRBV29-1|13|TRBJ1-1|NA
TGCAGCGTTGCTCCCAGGATGGTGGCTGAAGCTTTCTTT
CSVAPRMVAEAFF
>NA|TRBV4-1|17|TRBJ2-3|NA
TGCGCCAGCAGCCGTGGAGCCGGGACTCCTAGCACAGATACGCAGTATTTT
CASSRGAGTPSTDTQYF
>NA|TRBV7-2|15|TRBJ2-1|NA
TGTGCCAGCAGCTTAGCCCATCGGAGTGTCAATGAGCAGTTCTTC
CASSLAHRSVNEQFF
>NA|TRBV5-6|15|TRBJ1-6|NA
TGTGCCAGCAGCTTGCTAAAGGACAGTATTTCACCCCTCCACTTT
CASSLLKDSISPLHF
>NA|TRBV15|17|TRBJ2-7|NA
TGTGCCACCAGCAGAGATCTTTCGGCCGGGAAGTCCTACGAGCAGTACTTC
CATSRDLSAGKSYEQYF
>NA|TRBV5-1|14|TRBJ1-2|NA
TGCGCCAGCAGCTTGGGGCGGGTGCAAGGTGGCTACACCTTC
CASSLGRVQGGYTF
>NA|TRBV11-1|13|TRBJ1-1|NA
TGTGCCAGCAGCTTCTTAGGAGTCACTGAAGCTTTCTTT
CASSFLGVTEAFF
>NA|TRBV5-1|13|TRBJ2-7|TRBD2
TGCGCCAGCAGTAGCGGGAGAAACTACGAGCAGTACTTC
CASSSGRNYEQYF
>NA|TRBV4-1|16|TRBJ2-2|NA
TGCGCCAGCAGCCAAAGACACCTTAGAAGTACCGGGGAGCTGTTTTTT
CASSQRHLRSTGELFF
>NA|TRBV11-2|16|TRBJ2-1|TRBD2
TGTGCCAGCAGATCGCAAACTAGCGGGAGGTACAATGAGCAGTTCTTC
CASRSQTSGRYNEQFF
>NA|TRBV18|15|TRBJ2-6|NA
TGTGCCAGCTCACCACAGGGGTACGGGGCCAACGTCCTGACTTTC
CASSPQGYGANVLTF
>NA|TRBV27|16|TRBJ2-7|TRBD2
TGTGCCAGCAGTCCCAGGACTAGCGGGAGACCCTACGAGCAGTACTTC
CASSPRTSGRPYEQYF
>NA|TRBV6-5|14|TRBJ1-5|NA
TGTGCCAGCAGTTACGAGCGTGGCAATCAGCCCCAGCATTTT
CASSYERGNQPQHF
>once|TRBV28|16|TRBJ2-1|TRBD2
TGTGCCAGCAGTCCCTCCGGACTAGCGGGAGCTCATGAGCAGTTCTTC
CASSPSGLAGAHEQFF
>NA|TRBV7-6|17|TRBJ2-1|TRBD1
TGTGCCAGCAGCATCGGACAGGGGGGACTTCTACACAATGAGCAGTTCTTC
CASSIGQGGLLHNEQFF
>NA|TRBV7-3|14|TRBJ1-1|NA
TGTGCCAGCAGCCCCCAGGGAGGGGACACTGAAGCTTTCTTT
CASSPQGGDTEAFF
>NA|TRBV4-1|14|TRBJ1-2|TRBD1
TGCGCCAGCAGCCCCAGGGGGGCAGGCTATGGCTACACCTTC
CASSPRGAGYGYTF
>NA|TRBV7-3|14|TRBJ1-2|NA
TGTGCCAGCAGCCCAGGGCGGGACCAAACGGGCTACACCTTC
CASSPGRDQTGYTF